The clone carrying this TCR beta chain was picked up one time. The target antigen is unknown. The sample belongs to a study of cytomegalovirus exposure and HLA in healthy donors. Sequenced by immunoSEQ multiplex PCR; TCRdb stores in-frame clones only, minus some. The sample includes under 250,000 clones, roughly 91% of them seen just once. Study-level results: The finding came from a later analysis; first-cohort TCR clusters tended to co-occur in the 120 or so validation repertoires.

The donors were part of the roughly 130-subject validation cohort, which stood apart from the approximately 670-subject first cohort. This TCR was recovered from a woman aged 18-29 years in good health and CMV-seropositive. Material for sequencing was PBMCs.

CDR3 region: CASSSTSGSNYEQYF. CDR3 DNA: TGTGCCAGCAGCTCCACTAGCGGGAGTAACTACGAGCAGTACTTC. The chain is built from TRBV7-2 and TRBJ2-7, with 11 positions matching TRBD2. The germline gives CDR1 SGHTA, CDR2 FQGNSA. This CDR3 comprises 15 residues. Germline trimming cut 4 bases from V and 3 bases from J; bases unmatched to any gene: 5.